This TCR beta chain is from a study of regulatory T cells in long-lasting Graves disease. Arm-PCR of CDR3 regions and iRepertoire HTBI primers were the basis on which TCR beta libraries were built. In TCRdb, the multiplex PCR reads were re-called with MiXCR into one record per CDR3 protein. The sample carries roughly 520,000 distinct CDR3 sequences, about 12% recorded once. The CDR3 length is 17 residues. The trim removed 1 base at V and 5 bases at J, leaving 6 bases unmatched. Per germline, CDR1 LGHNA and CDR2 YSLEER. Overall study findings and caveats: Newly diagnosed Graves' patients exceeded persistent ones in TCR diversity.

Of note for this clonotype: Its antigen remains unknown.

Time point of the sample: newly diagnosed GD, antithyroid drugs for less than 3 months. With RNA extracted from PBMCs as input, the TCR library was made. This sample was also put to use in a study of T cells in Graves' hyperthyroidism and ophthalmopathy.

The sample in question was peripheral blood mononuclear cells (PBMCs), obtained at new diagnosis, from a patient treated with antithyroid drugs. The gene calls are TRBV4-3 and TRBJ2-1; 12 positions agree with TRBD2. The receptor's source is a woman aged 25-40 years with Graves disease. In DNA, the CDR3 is TGCGCCAGCAGCCAAGTCGGACTAGCGGGATGGGACAATGAGCAGTTCTTC. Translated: CASSQVGLAGWDNEQFF.